This T cell receptor (beta chain) was sequenced during a study of chemoradiotherapy in HPV16-positive cancers. Per germline, CDR1 SEHNR and CDR2 FQNEAQ (reference sequence). The CDR3 length is 14 residues. V was cut by 1 base and J by 4 bases, with 10 bases left in between. Notes on the study in general: Non-HPV-specific T cells did not expand in tumors during treatment, whereas candidate HPV-specific clones and E7-related motifs did. The functional HPV-specific definition rests on just a couple of HPV16-positive patients.

Comment on this clone: What it recognizes is unknown.

Clones were sequenced by immunoSEQ multiplex PCR, and TCRdb holds only the in-frame ones, with some missing. Among around 3,600 clones, around 79% were seen once, and the ten largest hold 9% to 9.5%. This chain connects TRBV7-9 to TRBJ1-1; D gene unclear. The TCR comes from a human donor with HPV-associated anogenital cancer. Sequencing used tumor tissue, obtained from a patient who underwent chemoradiotherapy. CDR3 region: CASSLVMDGTEAFF. The CDR3 coding sequence is TGTGCCAGCAGCTTAGTAATGGACGGCACTGAAGCTTTCTTT.